The 9 T cell receptor beta chains listed next were all sequenced from one sample in a study of blood T cell repertoires in COVID-19. Repertoires were generated with immunoSEQ multiplex PCR, while TCRdb's copy carries only in-frame clones and drops some. Of hundreds of thousands of clones listed, more than 75% are singletons. Sequencing was carried out using PBMCs or T cells enriched from blood (not recorded which). These receptors came from a man between 18 and 35 years old who had recovered from COVID-19.

The chain uses TRBV27 and TRBJ1-5; possible D gene TRBD1, 6 bases. Trimming stripped 5 bases from V and 3 bases from J, with 14 bases between. This CDR3 has 15 amino acids. From germline, CDR1 is MNHEY and CDR2 SMNVEV (reference sequence). CDR3 in DNA: TGTGCCAGCAGTGCGACAGGAACTATCAATCAGCCCCAGCATTTT. This sequence encodes CASSATGTINQPQHF.

With regard to this clone: Distinct nucleotide sequences in the sample also encode this CDR3. The rearrangement joins TRBV19 to TRBJ2-1, with 12 bases identical to TRBD2. The germline gives CDR1 LNHDA, CDR2 SQIVND (reference sequence). J was trimmed by 0 bases and V by 5 bases; bases with no gene match: 2. CDR3 size: 16 residues. CDR3 nucleotide sequence: TGTGCCAGTAGTCCGACTAGCGGGGGCTCCTACAATGAGCAGTTCTTC. Its protein product is CASSPTSGGSYNEQFF.

The V gene is TRBV11-2, the J gene TRBJ1-2, with 7 bases identical to TRBD1. This CDR3 contains 14 residues. Germline values: CDR1 SGHAT, CDR2 FQNNGV. Unmatched junction bases numbered 3, after V lost 2 bases and J lost 3 bases. The DNA for the CDR3 is TGTGCCAGCAGCTTATCCGACAGGGACTATGGCTACACCTTC. It codes for CASSLSDRDYGYTF.

This chain joins TRBV6-5 and TRBJ1-4; D ambiguous. This CDR3 spans 15 amino acids. Germline V gives CDR1 MNHEY, CDR2 SVGAGI. Trimming left V 0 bases short and J 2 bases short, with 7 bases between. The CDR3 nucleotides are TGTGCCAGCAGTTACTCAGCGGAGACTAATGAAAAACTGTTTTTT. Its protein product is CASSYSAETNEKLFF.

V usage is TRBV30 and J usage is TRBJ1-5; 7 bases are a match to TRBD1. Germline CDR1 is GTSNPN and CDR2 is SVGIG (reference sequence). The CDR3 covers 16 residues. The V gene end was trimmed by 2 bases and the J gene end by 4 bases; junction bases not matched to a gene: 11. CDR3 coding DNA: TGTGCCTGGAGTCCCAGTGAGACAGGGAGGAATCAGCCCCAGCATTTT. This encodes CAWSPSETGRNQPQHF.

V is TRBV6-4 and J is TRBJ1-1; D perhaps matches TRBD1 (5 bases). Per germline, CDR1 MRHNA and CDR2 SNTAGT. This CDR3 region has 16 residues. Trimming took 2 bases from V and 1 from J, leaving 14 bases between them. CDR3 residues: CASSDPVWQGNTEAFF. The CDR3 DNA sequence: TGTGCCAGCAGTGACCCTGTCTGGCAGGGGAACACTGAAGCTTTCTTT.

The CDR3, as DNA: TGTGCCAGCACCCCAGGGAGGATTTCACCCCTCCACTTT. As protein: CASTPGRISPLHF. This sequence joins TRBV6-5 and TRBJ1-6, with a possible D match to TRBD1 (5 bases). This CDR3 is 13 amino acids long. Germline assignment: CDR1 MNHEY and CDR2 SVGAGI. V lost 7 bases, J lost 9 bases, and 13 bases lay in between.

The chain links TRBV5-1 to TRBJ2-1; 7 bases are a match to TRBD2. The CDR3 sequence is 13 residues long. CDR1 is SGHRS and CDR2 is YFSETQ in the germline V gene. V shed 4 bases and J 15 bases; nucleotides not matched to a gene: 13. DNA for the CDR3: TGCGCCAGCAGCCTGGCGGGGGTTTTCCCGTGGTTCTTC. Its protein is CASSLAGVFPWFF.

The rearrangement joins TRBV28 to TRBJ2-1, with 10 bases fitting TRBD2. The ends lost 1 base at V and 9 bases at J; junction bases unmatched: 9. The CDR3 has 16 amino acids. Germline V CDR1 and CDR2: MDHEN, SYDVKM. The CDR3 here is CASSLSTSGRSGEQFF. The CDR3 DNA reads TGTGCCAGCAGTTTATCGACTAGCGGGCGCAGTGGTGAGCAGTTCTTC.